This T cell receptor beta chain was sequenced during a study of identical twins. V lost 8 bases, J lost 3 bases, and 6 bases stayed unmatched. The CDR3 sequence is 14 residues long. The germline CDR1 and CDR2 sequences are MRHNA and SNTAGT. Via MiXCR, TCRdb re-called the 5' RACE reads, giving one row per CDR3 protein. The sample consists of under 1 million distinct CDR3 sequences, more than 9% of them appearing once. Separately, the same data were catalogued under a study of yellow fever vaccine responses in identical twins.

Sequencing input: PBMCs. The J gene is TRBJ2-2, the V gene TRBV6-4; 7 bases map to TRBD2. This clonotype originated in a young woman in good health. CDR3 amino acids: CASRGDYYTGELFF. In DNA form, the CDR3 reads TGTGCCAGCCGTGGGGACTACTACACCGGGGAGCTGTTTTTT.